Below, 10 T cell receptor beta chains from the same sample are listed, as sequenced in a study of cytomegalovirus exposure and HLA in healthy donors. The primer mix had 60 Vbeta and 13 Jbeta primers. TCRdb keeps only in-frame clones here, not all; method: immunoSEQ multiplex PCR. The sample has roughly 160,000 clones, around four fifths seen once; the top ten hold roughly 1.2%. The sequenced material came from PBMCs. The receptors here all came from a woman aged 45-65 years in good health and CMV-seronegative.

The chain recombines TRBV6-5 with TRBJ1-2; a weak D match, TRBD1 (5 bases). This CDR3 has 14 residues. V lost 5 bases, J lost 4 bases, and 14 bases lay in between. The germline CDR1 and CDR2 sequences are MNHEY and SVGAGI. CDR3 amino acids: CASSAGGWIYGYTF. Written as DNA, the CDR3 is TGTGCCAGCAGTGCCGGGGGGTGGATCTATGGCTACACCTTC.

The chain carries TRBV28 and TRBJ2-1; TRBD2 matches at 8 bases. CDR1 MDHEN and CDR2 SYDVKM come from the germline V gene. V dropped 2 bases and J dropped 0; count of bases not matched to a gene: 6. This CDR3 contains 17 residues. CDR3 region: CASSLVAGHSSYNEQFF. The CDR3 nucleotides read TGTGCCAGCAGTTTAGTAGCGGGGCATAGCTCCTACAATGAGCAGTTCTTC. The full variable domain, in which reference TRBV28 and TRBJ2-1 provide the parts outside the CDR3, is DVKVTQSSRYLVKRTGEKVFLECVQDMDHENMFWYRQDPGLGLRLIYFSYDVKMKEKGDIPEGYSVSREKKERFSLILESASTNQTSMYLCASSLVAGHSSYNEQFFGPGTRLTVL.

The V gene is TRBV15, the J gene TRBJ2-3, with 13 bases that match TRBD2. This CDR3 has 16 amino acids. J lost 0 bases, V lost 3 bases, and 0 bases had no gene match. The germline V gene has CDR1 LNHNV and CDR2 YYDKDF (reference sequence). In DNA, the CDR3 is TGTGCCACCAGCAGGGGACTAGCGGGGAGCACAGATACGCAGTATTTT. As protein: CATSRGLAGSTDTQYF.

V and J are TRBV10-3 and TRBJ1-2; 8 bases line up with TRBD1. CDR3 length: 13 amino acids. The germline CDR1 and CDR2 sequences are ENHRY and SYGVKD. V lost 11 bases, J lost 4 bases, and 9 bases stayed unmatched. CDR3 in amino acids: CAVSTGETYGYTF. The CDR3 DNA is TGTGCCGTCTCGACAGGGGAAACCTATGGCTACACCTTC.

In DNA form, the CDR3 reads TGTGCCAGCAGCTTAACATCCAGTCAGCCCCAGCATTTT. It codes for CASSLTSSQPQHF. V gene TRBV7-3 combines with J gene TRBJ1-5; D call uncertain. V was pared by 0 bases and J by 6 bases, with 6 bases between. The germline CDR1 and CDR2 sequences are SGHTA and FQGTGA. The CDR3 contains 13 residues.

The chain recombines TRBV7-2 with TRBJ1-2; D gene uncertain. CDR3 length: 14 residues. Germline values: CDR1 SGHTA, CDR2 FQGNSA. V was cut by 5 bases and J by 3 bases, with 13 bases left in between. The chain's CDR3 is CASSAQDGYYGYTF. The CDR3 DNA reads TGTGCCAGCAGCGCCCAAGACGGGTACTATGGCTACACCTTC. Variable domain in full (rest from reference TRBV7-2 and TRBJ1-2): GAGVSQSPSNKVTEKGKDVELRCDPISGHTALYWYRQSLGQGLEFLIYFQGNSAPDKSGLPSDRFSAERTGGSVSTLTIQRTQQEDSAVYLCASSAQDGYYGYTFGSGTRLTVV.

CDR3 coding DNA: TGTGCCTGGGGACAGGAGAATCAGCCCCAGCATTTT. Its translation is CAWGQENQPQHF. The V call is TRBV30, the J call TRBJ1-5; 7 positions match TRBD1. Germline lookup yields CDR1 GTSNPN and CDR2 SVGIG (reference sequence). This CDR3 is 12 amino acids long. After removal of 5 bases from V and 4 bases from J, the junction contained 2 bases not matched to a gene.

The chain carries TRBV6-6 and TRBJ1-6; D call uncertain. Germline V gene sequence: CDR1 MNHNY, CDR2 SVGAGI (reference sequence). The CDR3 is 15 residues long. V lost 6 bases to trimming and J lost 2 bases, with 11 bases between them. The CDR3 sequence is CASSPVEPYNSPLHF. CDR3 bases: TGTGCCAGCAGCCCCGTCGAGCCCTATAATTCACCCCTCCACTTT.

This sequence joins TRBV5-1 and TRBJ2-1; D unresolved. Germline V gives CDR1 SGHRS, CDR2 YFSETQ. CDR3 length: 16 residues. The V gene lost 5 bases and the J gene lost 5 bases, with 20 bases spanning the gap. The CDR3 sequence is CASSPPTSSAHNEQFF. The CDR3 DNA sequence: TGCGCCAGCAGTCCCCCCACTTCGTCCGCCCACAATGAGCAGTTCTTC.

The CDR3 DNA follows: TGTGCCACCGGGGGACTGAACACCGGGGAGCTGTTTTTT. This gives the protein CATGGLNTGELFF. This chain links TRBV10-3 with TRBJ2-2, with D perhaps TRBD2 (6 bases). V dropped 10 bases and J dropped 1 base, with 10 bases sitting between them. This CDR3 region has 13 residues. Germline V gene lookup returns CDR1 ENHRY and CDR2 SYGVKD.